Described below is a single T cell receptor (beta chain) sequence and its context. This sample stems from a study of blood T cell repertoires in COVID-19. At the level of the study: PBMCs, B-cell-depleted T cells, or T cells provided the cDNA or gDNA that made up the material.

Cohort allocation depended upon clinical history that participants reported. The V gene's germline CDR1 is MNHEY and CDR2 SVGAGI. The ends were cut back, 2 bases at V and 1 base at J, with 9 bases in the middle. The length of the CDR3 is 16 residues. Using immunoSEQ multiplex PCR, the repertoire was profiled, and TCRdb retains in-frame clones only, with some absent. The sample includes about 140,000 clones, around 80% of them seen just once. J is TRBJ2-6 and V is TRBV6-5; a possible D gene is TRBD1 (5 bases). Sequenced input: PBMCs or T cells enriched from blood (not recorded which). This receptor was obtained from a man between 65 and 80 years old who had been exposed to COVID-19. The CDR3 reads CASSYDAGSGANVLTF. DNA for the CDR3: TGTGCCAGCAGTTACGATGCAGGGTCTGGGGCCAACGTCCTGACTTTC.